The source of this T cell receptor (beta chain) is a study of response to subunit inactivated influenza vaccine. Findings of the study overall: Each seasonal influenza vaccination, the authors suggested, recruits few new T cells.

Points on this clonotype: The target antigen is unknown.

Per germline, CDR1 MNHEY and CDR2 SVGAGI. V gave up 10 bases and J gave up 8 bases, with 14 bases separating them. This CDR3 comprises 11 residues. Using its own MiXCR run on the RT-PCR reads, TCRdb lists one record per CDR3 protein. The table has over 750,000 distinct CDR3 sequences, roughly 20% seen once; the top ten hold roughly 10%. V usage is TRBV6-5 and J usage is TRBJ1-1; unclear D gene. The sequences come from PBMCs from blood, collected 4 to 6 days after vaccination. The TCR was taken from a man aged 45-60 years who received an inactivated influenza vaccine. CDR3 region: CATLNHQEAFF. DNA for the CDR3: TGTGCCACCCTTAACCACCAAGAAGCTTTCTTT.